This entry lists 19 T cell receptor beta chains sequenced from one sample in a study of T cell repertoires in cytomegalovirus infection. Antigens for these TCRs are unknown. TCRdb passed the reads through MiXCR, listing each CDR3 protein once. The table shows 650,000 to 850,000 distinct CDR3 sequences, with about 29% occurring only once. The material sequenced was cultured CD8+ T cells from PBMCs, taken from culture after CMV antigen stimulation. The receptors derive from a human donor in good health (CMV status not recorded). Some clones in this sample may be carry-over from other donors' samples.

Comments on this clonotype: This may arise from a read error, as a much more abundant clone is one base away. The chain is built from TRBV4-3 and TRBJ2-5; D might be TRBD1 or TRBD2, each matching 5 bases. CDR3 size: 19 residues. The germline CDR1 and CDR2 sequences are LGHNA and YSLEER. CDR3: CTSSQRRWRPTFEGETQYF. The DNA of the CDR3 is TGCACCAGCAGCCAAAGAAGATGGCGACCGACTTTCGAGGGGGAGACCCAGTACTTC.

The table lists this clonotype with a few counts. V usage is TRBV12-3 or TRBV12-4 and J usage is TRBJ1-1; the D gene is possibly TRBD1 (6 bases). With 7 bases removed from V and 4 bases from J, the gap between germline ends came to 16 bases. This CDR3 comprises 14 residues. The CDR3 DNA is TGTGCCAGCACCCCTGGGGGGGCTAGCACTGAAGCTTTCTTT. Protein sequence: CASTPGGASTEAFF.

CDR3 DNA sequence: TGTGCCAGCTCACCGACTGGGACAGGGGAAAAGGGCAATGAGCAGTTCTTC. Its translation is CASSPTGTGEKGNEQFF. This rearrangement joins TRBV18 to TRBJ2-1, with 10 bases matching TRBD1. The J segment lost 6 bases and the V segment lost 3 bases, leaving 11 bases of the junction unmatched. CDR3 length equals 17 residues. CDR1 and CDR2 (germline): KGHSH, LQKENI. The whole variable domain, remainder taken from reference TRBV18 and TRBJ2-1, is NAGVMQNPRHLVRRRGQEARLRCSPMKGHSHVYWYRQLPEEGLKFMVYLQKENIIDESGMPKERFSAEFPKEGPSILRIQQVVRGDSAAYFCASSPTGTGEKGNEQFFGPGTRLTVL.

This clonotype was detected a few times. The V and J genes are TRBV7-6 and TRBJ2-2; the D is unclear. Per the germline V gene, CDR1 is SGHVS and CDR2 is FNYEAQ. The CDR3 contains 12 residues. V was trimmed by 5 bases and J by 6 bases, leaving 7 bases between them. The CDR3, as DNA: TGTGCCAGCAGCCAAATCCCCGGGGAGCTGTTTTTT. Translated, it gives CASSQIPGELFF.

The CDR3 region has the DNA TGTGCCAGCACGAGGGCAGGGGATGGCTACACCTTC. Protein sequence: CASTRAGDGYTF. The chain is built from TRBV12-3 or TRBV12-4 and TRBJ1-2, with D perhaps TRBD1 (6 bases). V gave up 7 bases and J gave up 6 bases, with 12 bases separating them. The CDR3 runs to 12 residues.

This CDR3 is CSARGFGTANYGYTF. The CDR3 DNA follows: TGCAGTGCTAGAGGTTTTGGCACAGCTAACTATGGCTACACCTTC. The V call is TRBV20-1, the J call TRBJ1-2; D is uncertain. Germline assignment: CDR1 DFQATT and CDR2 SNEGSKA (reference sequence). The CDR3 runs 15 residues. V was cut by 1 base and J by 0 bases, with 12 bases left in between.

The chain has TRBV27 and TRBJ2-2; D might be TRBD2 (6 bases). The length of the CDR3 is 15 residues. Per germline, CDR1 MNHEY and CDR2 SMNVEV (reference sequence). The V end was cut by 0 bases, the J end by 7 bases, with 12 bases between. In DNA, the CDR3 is TGTGCCAGCAGTTTATCGGTGGGGGGAAACGGGGAGCTGTTTTTT. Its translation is CASSLSVGGNGELFF.

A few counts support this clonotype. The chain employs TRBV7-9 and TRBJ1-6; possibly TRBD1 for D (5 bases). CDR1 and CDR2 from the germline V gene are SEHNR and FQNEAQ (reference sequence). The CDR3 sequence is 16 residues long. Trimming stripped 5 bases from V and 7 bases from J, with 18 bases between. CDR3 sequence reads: CASSPTDRGSNSPLHF. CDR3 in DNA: TGTGCCAGCAGCCCCACCGACAGAGGGTCAAATTCACCCCTCCACTTT. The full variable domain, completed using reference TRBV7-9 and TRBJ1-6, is DTGVSQNPRHKITKRGQNVTFRCDPISEHNRLYWYRQTLGQGPEFLTYFQNEAQLEKSRLLSDRFSAERPKGSFSTLEIQRTEQGDSAMYLCASSPTDRGSNSPLHFGNGTRLTVT.

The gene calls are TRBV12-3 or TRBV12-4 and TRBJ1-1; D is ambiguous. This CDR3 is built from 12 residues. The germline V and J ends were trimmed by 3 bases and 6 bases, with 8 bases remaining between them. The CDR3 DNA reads TGTGCCAGCAGTTTTTCAGATCCTGAAGCTTTCTTT. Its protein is CASSFSDPEAFF.

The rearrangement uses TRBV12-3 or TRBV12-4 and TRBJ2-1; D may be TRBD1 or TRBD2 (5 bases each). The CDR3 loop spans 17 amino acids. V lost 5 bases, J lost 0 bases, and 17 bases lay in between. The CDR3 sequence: CASSPFGADPSYNEQFF. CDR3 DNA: TGTGCCAGCAGTCCCTTCGGGGCGGACCCCTCCTACAATGAGCAGTTCTTC.

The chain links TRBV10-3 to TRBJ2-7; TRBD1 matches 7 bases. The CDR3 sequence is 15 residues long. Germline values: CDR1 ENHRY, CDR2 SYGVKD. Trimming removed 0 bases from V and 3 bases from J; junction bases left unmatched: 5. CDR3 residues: CAISESPGGNYEQYF. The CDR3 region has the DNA TGTGCCATCAGTGAGTCCCCAGGGGGAAACTACGAGCAGTACTTC.

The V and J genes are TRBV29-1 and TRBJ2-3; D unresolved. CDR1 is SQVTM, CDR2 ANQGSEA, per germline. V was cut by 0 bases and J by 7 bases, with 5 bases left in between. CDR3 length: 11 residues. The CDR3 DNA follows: TGCAGCGTTGAAGATCGGTATACGCAGTATTTT. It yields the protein CSVEDRYTQYF.

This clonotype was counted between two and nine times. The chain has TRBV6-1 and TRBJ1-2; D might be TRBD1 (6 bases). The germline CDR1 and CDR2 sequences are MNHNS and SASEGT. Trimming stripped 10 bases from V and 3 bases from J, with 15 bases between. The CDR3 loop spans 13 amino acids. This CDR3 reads CATNGGKDYGYTF. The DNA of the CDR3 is TGTGCCACCAACGGGGGCAAAGACTATGGCTACACCTTC.

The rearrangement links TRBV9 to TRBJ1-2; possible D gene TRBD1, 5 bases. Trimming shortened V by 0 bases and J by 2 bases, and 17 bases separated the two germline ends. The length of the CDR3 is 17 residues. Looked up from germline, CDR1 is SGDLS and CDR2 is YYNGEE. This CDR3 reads CASSVAQGQAENYGYTF. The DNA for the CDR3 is TGTGCCAGCAGCGTAGCTCAAGGACAAGCCGAGAACTATGGCTACACCTTC.

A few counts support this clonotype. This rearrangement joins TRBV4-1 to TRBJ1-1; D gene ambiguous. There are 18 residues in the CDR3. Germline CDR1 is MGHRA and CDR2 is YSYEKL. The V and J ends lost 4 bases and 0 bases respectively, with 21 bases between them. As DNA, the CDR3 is TGCGCCAGCAGCCCAAGCCCCCGGGGTGAACTCTTGAACACTGAAGCTTTCTTT. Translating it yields CASSPSPRGELLNTEAFF.

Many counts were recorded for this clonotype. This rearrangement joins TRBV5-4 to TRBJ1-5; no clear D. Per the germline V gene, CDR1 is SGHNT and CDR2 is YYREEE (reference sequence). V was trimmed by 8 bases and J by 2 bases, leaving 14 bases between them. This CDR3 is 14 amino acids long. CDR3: CARPSKDRNQPQHF. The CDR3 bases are TGTGCCAGACCCTCGAAGGACCGCAATCAGCCCCAGCATTTT.

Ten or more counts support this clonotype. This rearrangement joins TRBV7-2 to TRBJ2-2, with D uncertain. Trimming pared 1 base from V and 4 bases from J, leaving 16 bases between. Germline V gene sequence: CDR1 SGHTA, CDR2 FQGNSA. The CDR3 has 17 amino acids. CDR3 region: CASSLEAPSRVTGELFF. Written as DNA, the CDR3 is TGTGCCAGCAGCTTAGAGGCCCCATCAAGGGTCACCGGGGAGCTGTTTTTT.

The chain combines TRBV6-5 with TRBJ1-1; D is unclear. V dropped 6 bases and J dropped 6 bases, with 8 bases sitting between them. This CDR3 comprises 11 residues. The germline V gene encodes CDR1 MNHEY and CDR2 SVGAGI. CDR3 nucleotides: TGTGCCAGCAGAAACAGAGCTGAAGCTTTCTTT. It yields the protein CASRNRAEAFF.

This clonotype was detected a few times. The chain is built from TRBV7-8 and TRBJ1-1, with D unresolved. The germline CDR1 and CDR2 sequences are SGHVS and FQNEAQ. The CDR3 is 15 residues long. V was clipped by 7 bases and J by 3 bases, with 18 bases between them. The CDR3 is CASTIQGSVYTEAFF. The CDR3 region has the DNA TGTGCCAGCACCATTCAAGGGTCCGTGTACACTGAAGCTTTCTTT.